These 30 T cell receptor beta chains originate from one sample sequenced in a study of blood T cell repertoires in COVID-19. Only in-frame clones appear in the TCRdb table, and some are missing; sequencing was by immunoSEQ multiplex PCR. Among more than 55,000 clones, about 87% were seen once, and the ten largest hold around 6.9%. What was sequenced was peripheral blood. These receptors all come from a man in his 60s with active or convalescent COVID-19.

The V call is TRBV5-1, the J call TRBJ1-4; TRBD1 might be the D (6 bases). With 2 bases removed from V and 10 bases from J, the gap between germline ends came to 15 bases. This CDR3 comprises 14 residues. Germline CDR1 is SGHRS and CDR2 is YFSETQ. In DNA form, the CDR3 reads TGCGCCAGCAGCTTACAGGGTGTCCAGGGAAAACTGTTTTTT. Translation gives CASSLQGVQGKLFF. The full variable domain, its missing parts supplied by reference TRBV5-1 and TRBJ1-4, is KAGVTQTPRYLIKTRGQQVTLSCSPISGHRSVSWYQQTPGQGLQFLFEYFSETQRNKGNFPGRFSGRQFSNSRSEMNVSTLELGDSALYLCASSLQGVQGKLFFGSGTQLSVL.

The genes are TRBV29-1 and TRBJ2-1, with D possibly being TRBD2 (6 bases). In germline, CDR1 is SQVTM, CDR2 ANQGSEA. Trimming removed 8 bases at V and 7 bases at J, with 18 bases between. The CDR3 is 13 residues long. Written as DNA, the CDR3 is TGCAGCCTGTCGGCGGGGCATGGGAATGAGCAGTTCTTC. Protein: CSLSAGHGNEQFF.

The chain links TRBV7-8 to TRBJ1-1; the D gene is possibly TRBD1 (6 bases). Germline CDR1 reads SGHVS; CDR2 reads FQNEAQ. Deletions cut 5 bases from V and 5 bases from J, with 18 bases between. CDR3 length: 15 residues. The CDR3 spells CASSRYTGSSTEAFF. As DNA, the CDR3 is TGTGCCAGCAGCCGATACACAGGGTCCTCTACTGAAGCTTTCTTT.

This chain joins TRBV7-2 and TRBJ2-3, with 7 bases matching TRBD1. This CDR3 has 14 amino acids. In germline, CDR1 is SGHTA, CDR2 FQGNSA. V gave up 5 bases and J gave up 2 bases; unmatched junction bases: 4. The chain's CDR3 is CASSPGQNTDTQYF. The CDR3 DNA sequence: TGTGCCAGCAGCCCGGGACAGAACACAGATACGCAGTATTTT.

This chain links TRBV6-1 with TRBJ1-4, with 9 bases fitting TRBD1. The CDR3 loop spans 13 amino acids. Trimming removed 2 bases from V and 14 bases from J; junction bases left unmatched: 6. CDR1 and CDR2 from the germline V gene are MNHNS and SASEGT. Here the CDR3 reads CASSEWGTGSLFF. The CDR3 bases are TGTGCCAGCAGTGAATGGGGGACAGGGAGTCTGTTTTTT.

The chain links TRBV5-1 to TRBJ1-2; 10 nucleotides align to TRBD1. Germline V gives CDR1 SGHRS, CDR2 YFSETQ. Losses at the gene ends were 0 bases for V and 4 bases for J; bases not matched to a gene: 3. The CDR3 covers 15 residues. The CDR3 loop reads CASSLEGTGVYGYTF. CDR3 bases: TGCGCCAGCAGCTTGGAGGGGACAGGGGTCTATGGCTACACCTTC.

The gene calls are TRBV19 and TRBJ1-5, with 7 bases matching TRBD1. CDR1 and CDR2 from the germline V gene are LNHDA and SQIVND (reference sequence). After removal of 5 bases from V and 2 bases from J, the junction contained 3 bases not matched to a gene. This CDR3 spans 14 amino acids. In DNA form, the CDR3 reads TGTGCCAGTAGTCCGACAGGGCGCAATCAGCCCCAGCATTTT. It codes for CASSPTGRNQPQHF. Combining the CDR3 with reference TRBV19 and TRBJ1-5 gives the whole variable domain DGGITQSPKYLFRKEGQNVTLSCEQNLNHDAMYWYRQDPGQGLRLIYYSQIVNDFQKGDIAEGYSVSREKKESFPLTVTSAQKNPTAFYLCASSPTGRNQPQHFGDGTRLSIL.

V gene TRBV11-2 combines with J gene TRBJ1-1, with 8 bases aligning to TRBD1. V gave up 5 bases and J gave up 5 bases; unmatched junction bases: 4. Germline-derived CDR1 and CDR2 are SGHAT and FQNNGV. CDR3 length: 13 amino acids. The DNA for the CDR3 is TGTGCCAGCAGCCCGGACAGGGCAACTGAAGCTTTCTTT. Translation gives CASSPDRATEAFF.

The CDR3 DNA sequence: TGTGCCAGCAGCCAGGGGGGTTCGGCCTACGAGCAGTACTTC. Protein: CASSQGGSAYEQYF. The chain joins TRBV7-2 to TRBJ2-7; weak D call: TRBD1 (7 bases). The CDR3 has 14 amino acids. Germline V gene sequence: CDR1 SGHTA, CDR2 FQGNSA. The ends were cut back, 5 bases at V and 2 bases at J, with 13 bases in the middle. Supplemented by reference TRBV7-2 and TRBJ2-7, the full variable domain reads GAGVSQSPSNKVTEKGKDVELRCDPISGHTALYWYRQSLGQGLEFLIYFQGNSAPDKSGLPSDRFSAERTGGSVSTLTIQRTQQEDSAVYLCASSQGGSAYEQYFGPGTRLTVT.

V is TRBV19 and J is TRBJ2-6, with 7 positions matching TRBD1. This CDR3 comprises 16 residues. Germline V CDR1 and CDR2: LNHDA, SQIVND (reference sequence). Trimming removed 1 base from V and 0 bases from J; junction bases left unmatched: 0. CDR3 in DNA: TGTGCCAGTAGTATAGGGGACAGCTCTGGGGCCAACGTCCTGACTTTC. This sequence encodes CASSIGDSSGANVLTF.

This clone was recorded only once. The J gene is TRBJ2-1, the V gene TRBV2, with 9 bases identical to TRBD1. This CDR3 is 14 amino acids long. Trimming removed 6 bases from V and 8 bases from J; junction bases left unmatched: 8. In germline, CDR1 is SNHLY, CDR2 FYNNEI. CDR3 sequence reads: CASRTGGRSDEQFF. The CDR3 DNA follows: TGTGCCAGCAGAACAGGGGGCAGGTCCGATGAGCAGTTCTTC.

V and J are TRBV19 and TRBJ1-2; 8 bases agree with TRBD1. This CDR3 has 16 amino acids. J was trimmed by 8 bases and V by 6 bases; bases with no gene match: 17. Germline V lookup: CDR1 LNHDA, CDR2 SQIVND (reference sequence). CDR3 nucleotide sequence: TGTGCCAGTAGGACGACAGGGGCCGAACCTACTTGGGGCTACACCTTC. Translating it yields CASRTTGAEPTWGYTF.

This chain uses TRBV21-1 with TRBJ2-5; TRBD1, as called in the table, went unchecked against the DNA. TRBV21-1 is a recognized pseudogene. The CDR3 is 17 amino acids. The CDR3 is CASSKVGSDREQGAQYF. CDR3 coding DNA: TGTGCCAGCAGCAAAGTCGGATCGGACAGGGAACAAGGGGCCCAGTACTTC.

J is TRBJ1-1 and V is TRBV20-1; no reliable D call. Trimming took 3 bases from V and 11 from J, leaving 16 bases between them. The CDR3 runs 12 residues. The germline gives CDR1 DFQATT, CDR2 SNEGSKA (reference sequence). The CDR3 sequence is CSASGVRGVAFF. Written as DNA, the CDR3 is TGCAGTGCTAGTGGTGTCCGGGGTGTTGCTTTCTTT.

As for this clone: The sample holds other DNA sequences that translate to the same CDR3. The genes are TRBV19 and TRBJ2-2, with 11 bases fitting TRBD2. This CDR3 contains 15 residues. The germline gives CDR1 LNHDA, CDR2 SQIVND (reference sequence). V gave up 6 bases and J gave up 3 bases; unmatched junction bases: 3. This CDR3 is CASSPLAGDTGELFF. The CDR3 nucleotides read TGTGCCAGTAGCCCACTAGCGGGAGACACCGGGGAGCTGTTTTTT.

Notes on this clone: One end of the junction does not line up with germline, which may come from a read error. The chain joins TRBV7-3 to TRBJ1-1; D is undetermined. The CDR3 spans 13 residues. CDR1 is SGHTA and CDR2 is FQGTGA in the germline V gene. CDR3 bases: TGTGCCAGCAGCATAACGCCGGACACTGAAGCTTTCTTT. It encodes CASSITPDTEAFF. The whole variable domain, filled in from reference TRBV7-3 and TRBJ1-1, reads GAGVSQTPSNKVTEKGKYVELRCDPISGHTALYWYRQSLGQGPEFLIYFQGTGAADDSGLPNDRFFAVRPEGSVSTLKIQRTERGDSAVYLCASSITPDTEAFFGQGTRLTVV.

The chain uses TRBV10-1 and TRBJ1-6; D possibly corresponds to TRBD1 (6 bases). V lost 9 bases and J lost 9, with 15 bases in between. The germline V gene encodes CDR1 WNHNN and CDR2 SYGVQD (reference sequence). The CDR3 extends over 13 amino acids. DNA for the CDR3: TGCGCCAGGGGACAATCGTTCCGTTCACCCCTCCACTTT. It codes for CARGQSFRSPLHF.

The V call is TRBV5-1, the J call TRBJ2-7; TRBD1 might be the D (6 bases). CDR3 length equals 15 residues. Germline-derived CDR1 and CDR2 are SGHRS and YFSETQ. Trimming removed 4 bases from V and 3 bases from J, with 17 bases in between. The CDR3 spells CASSPESRGGYEQYF. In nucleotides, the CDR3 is TGCGCCAGCAGCCCGGAGAGCAGGGGCGGCTACGAGCAGTACTTC.

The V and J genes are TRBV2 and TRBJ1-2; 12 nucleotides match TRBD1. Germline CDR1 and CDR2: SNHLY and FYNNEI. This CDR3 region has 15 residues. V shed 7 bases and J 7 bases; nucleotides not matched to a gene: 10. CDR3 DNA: TGTGCCAGCACAGGCGGGACAGGGGGCCCGGGTGGCTACACCTTC. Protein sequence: CASTGGTGGPGGYTF.

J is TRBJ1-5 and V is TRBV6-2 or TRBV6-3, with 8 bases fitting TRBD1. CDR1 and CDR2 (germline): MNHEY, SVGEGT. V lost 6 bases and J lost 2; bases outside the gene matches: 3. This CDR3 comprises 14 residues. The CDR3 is CASSAGQGNQPQHF. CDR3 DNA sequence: TGTGCCAGCAGCGCGGGACAGGGCAATCAGCCCCAGCATTTT.

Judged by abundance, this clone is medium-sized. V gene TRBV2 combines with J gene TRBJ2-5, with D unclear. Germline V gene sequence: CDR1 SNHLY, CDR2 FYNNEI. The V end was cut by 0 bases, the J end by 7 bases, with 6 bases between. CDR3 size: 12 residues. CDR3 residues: CASSEAGGTQYF. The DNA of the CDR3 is TGTGCCAGCAGTGAAGCCGGTGGGACCCAGTACTTC.

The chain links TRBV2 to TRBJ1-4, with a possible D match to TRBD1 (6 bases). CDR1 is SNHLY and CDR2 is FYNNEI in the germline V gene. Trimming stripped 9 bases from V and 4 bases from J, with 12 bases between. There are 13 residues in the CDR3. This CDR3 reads CASNRANNEKLFF. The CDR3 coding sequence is TGTGCCAGTAACAGGGCTAATAATGAAAAACTGTTTTTT.

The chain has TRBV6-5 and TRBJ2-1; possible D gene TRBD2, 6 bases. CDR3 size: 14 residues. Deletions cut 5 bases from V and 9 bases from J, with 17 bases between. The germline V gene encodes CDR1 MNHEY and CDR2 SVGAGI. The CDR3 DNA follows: TGTGCCAGCAGTCGCAGCGGGCGCGCTTCTGAGCAGTTCTTC. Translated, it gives CASSRSGRASEQFF.

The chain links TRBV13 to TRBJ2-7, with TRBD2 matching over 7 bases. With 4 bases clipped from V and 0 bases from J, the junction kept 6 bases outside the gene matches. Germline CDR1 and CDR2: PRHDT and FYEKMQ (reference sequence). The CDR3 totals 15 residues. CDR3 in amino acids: CASSYFSGVSYEQYF. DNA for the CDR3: TGTGCCAGCAGCTACTTCAGCGGGGTCTCCTACGAGCAGTACTTC.

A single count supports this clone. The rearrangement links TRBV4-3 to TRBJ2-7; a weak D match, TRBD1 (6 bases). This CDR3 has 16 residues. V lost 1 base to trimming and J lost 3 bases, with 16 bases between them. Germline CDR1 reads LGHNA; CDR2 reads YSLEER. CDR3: CASSQVTGPGRYEQYF. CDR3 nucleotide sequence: TGCGCCAGCAGCCAAGTTACAGGGCCAGGGCGCTACGAGCAGTACTTC.

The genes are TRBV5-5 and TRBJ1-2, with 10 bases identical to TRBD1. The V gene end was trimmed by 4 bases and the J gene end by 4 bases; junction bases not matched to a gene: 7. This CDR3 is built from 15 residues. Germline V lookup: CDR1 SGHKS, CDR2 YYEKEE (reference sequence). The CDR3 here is CASSDGGQGLYGYTF. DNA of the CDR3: TGTGCCAGCAGCGACGGGGGACAGGGGCTCTATGGCTACACCTTC.

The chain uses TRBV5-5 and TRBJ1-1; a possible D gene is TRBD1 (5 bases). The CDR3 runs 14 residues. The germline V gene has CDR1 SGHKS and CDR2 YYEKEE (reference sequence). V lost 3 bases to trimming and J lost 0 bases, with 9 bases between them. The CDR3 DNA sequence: TGTGCCAGCAGCTCGGCGACAGTGAACACTGAAGCTTTCTTT. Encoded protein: CASSSATVNTEAFF.

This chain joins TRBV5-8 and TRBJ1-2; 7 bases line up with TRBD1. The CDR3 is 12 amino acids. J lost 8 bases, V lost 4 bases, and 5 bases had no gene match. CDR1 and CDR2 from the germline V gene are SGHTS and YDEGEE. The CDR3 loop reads CASSPTGYGYTF. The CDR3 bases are TGTGCCAGCAGCCCGACAGGGTACGGCTACACCTTC.

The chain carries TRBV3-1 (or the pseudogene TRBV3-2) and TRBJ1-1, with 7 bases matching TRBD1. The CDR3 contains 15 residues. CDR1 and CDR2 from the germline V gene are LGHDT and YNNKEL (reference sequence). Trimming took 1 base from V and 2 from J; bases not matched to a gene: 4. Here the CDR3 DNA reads TGTGCCAGCAGCCAAGGGGGGACAGCAAACACTGAAGCTTTCTTT. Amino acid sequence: CASSQGGTANTEAFF.

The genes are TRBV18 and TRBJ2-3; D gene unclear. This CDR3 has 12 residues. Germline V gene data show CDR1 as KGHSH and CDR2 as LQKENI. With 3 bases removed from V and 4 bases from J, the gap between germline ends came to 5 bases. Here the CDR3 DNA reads TGTGCCAGCTCACCCAGTCCAGATACGCAGTATTTT. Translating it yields CASSPSPDTQYF.